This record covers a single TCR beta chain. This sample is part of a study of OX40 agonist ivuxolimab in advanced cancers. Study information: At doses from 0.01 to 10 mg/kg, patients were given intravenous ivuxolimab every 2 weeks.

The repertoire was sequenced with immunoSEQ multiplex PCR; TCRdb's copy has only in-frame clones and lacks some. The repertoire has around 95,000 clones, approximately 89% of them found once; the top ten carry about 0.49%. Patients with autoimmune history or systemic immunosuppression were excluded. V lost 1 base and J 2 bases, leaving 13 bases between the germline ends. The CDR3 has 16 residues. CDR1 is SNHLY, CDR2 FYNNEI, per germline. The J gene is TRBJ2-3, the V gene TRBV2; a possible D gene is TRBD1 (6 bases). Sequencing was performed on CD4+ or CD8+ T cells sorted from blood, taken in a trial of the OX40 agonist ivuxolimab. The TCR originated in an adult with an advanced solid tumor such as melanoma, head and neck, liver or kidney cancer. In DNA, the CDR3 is TGTGCCAGCAGTGAAGTTGACAGGAGCCCCACAGATACGCAGTATTTT. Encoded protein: CASSEVDRSPTDTQYF.